Listed below are T cell receptor beta chains from one sample, sequenced in a study of blood T cell repertoires in COVID-19. Using immunoSEQ multiplex PCR, the repertoire was profiled, and TCRdb retains in-frame clones only, with some absent. The table shows over 50,000 clones, with about 85% occurring only once. The sequenced sample consisted of peripheral blood. The receptors stem from a human donor in a cohort sampled during active COVID-19. CDR3s include the opening cysteine and the closing phenylalanine or tryptophan. Fields, in order: D gene, J gene, clone size, V gene, CDR3 length, CDR3 protein, CDR3 DNA. A D gene is named only where the DNA matches it firmly. Part of the rows lack a size; the others show once, few, many or a class for expanded clones.

NA	TRBJ1-5	NA	TRBV2	15	CASSAGGPSNQPQHF	TGTGCCAGCAGTGCGGGCGGGCCGAGCAATCAGCCCCAGCATTTT
NA	TRBJ2-3	NA	TRBV28	13	CASSLRSTDTQYF	TGTGCCAGCAGTTTGCGGAGCACAGATACGCAGTATTTT
TRBD2	TRBJ2-7	NA	TRBV6-5	13	CASSSALAHEQYF	TGTGCCAGCAGTTCGGCACTAGCGCACGAGCAGTACTTC
TRBD2	TRBJ2-5	NA	TRBV13	14	CASRPSGITETQYF	TGTGCCAGCAGGCCAAGCGGGATAACGGAGACCCAGTACTTC
NA	TRBJ2-5	NA	TRBV24-1	13	CATSDRRKETQYF	TGTGCCACCAGTGATAGGCGGAAAGAGACCCAGTACTTC
TRBD2	TRBJ2-3	once	TRBV29-1	14	CSVRTRLRTDTQYF	TGCAGCGTGCGGACTAGATTGCGCACAGATACGCAGTATTTT
TRBD2	TRBJ2-7	NA	TRBV9	15	CASSVGTSVPYEQYF	TGTGCCAGCAGCGTGGGGACTAGCGTTCCCTACGAGCAGTACTTC
TRBD1	TRBJ2-7	once	TRBV9	15	CASSATGGRPYEQYF	TGTGCCAGCAGCGCTACAGGGGGGAGACCCTACGAGCAGTACTTC
NA	TRBJ1-3	NA	TRBV7-9	11	CASSLGNSPNF	TGTGCCAGCAGCTTAGGAAACTCCCCAAATTTT
TRBD2	TRBJ2-1	NA	TRBV11-2	16	CASTAGTSGIYNEQFF	TGTGCCAGCACCGCCGGGACTAGCGGGATCTACAATGAGCAGTTCTTC
NA	TRBJ1-5	once	TRBV6-5	15	CASTAMGGINQPQHF	TGTGCCAGCACAGCCATGGGGGGGATCAATCAGCCCCAGCATTTT
TRBD2	TRBJ2-7	NA	TRBV27	15	CASSLGGLARIEQYF	TGTGCCAGCAGTTTAGGGGGACTAGCTCGGATCGAGCAGTACTTC
NA	TRBJ2-2	NA	TRBV19	16	CASSPGGTGYTGELFF	TGTGCCAGTAGTCCGGGAGGGACAGGGTACACCGGGGAGCTGTTTTTT
NA	TRBJ2-1	NA	TRBV21-1	15	CASSKTGGTDNEQFF	TGTGCCAGCAGCAAAACAGGGGGCACAGACAATGAGCAGTTCTTC
TRBD2	TRBJ2-7	NA	TRBV27	15	CASSRTLAGVYEQYF	TGTGCCAGCAGCCGAACTCTAGCGGGAGTCTACGAGCAGTACTTC
NA	TRBJ1-2	NA	TRBV28	13	CASSPRTNYGYTF	TGTGCCAGCAGTCCCAGGACTAACTATGGCTACACCTTC
NA	TRBJ2-2	NA	TRBV15	15	CATSSGRTDAGELFF	TGTGCCACCAGCAGCGGTAGGACAGACGCCGGGGAGCTGTTTTTT
TRBD1	TRBJ1-6	NA	TRBV6-5	15	CASSSDRAGNSPLHF	TGTGCCAGCAGTTCGGACAGGGCCGGTAATTCACCCCTCCACTTT
NA	TRBJ1-2	NA	TRBV28	17	CASSPNGHGSANYGYTF	TGTGCCAGCAGTCCCAACGGACACGGGTCAGCTAACTATGGCTACACCTTC
NA	TRBJ2-1	NA	TRBV20-1	11	CSASAYNEQFF	TGCAGTGCTAGCGCCTACAATGAGCAGTTCTTC
TRBD2	TRBJ2-5	NA	TRBV5-6	15	CASSLAGLAMETQYF	TGTGCCAGCAGCCTAGCGGGACTAGCGATGGAGACCCAGTACTTC
NA	TRBJ1-2	NA	TRBV7-2	15	CASSLAKGVDYGYTF	TGTGCCAGCAGCTTAGCGAAGGGGGTAGACTATGGCTACACCTTC
TRBD2	TRBJ2-1	NA	TRBV18	12	CASSIRGDEQFF	TGTGCCAGCTCAATTCGGGGGGATGAGCAGTTCTTC
TRBD1	TRBJ2-3	NA	TRBV5-1	16	CASSLAGTGVSDTQYF	TGCGCCAGCAGCTTGGCCGGGACAGGGGTTTCAGATACGCAGTATTTT
NA	TRBJ2-2	once	TRBV25-1	15	CATTPWAGGTGELFF	TGTGCCACCACCCCTTGGGCAGGAGGCACCGGGGAGCTGTTTTTT
NA	TRBJ1-2	NA	TRBV28	16	CASSLPDTVTSYGYTF	TGTGCCAGCAGTCTACCGGACACCGTGACGTCCTATGGCTACACCTTC
TRBD2	TRBJ2-1	NA	TRBV9	17	CASSVDPRAGGNNEQFF	TGTGCCAGCAGCGTAGACCCCAGGGCGGGAGGCAACAATGAGCAGTTCTTC
NA	TRBJ1-3	NA	TRBV9	16	CASSGQGTVSGNTIYF	TGTGCCAGCAGCGGCCAGGGTACCGTTTCTGGAAACACCATATATTTT
NA	TRBJ2-7	NA	TRBV30	12	CAWGRGAYEQYF	TGTGCCTGGGGCCGGGGTGCCTACGAGCAGTACTTC
NA	TRBJ2-7	NA	TRBV10-3	12	CAISAGVYEQYF	TGTGCCATCTCGGCAGGGGTCTACGAGCAGTACTTC
TRBD1	TRBJ2-2	NA	TRBV7-8	16	CASSPVAGGDSGELFF	TGTGCCAGCAGCCCCGTCGCAGGGGGCGATTCCGGGGAGCTGTTTTTT
NA	TRBJ1-5	NA	TRBV4-1	15	CASSQLTGRGQPQHF	TGCGCCAGCAGCCAGCTAACAGGGAGGGGTCAGCCCCAGCATTTT
TRBD1	TRBJ1-2	NA	TRBV7-9	14	CASSLGQGVNGYTF	TGTGCCAGCAGCCTCGGACAGGGTGTCAATGGCTACACCTTC
NA	TRBJ2-1	NA	TRBV13	15	CASSLGTSSYNEQFF	TGTGCCAGCAGCTTGGGGACAAGCTCCTACAATGAGCAGTTCTTC
TRBD1	TRBJ2-5	NA	TRBV13	15	CASSLQGQVGETQYF	TGTGCCAGCAGCTTACAGGGACAGGTCGGGGAGACCCAGTACTTC
TRBD1	TRBJ1-2	NA	TRBV5-1	14	CASSSPGTGDGYTF	TGCGCCAGCAGCTCGCCTGGGACAGGGGATGGCTACACCTTC
NA	TRBJ2-7	NA	TRBV5-1	15	CASSPQAGIVYEQYF	TGCGCCAGCAGCCCCCAGGCGGGGATCGTGTACGAGCAGTACTTC
NA	TRBJ1-1	NA	TRBV5-1	14	CASSLDTTNTEAFF	TGCGCCAGCAGCCTGGACACGACAAACACTGAAGCTTTCTTT
TRBD1	TRBJ2-2	NA	TRBV5-1	17	CASSRPGTGSATGELFF	TGCGCCAGCAGCCGTCCCGGGACAGGGTCTGCGACCGGGGAGCTGTTTTTT
NA	TRBJ1-1	NA	TRBV7-2	15	CASSLVGGAYTEAFF	TGTGCCAGCAGCTTAGTAGGGGGGGCCTACACTGAAGCTTTCTTT
NA	TRBJ1-4	NA	TRBV27	17	CASSLLGTTLTNEKLFF	TGTGCCAGCAGTTTATTAGGGACAACGTTGACTAATGAAAAACTGTTTTTT
TRBD1	TRBJ1-4	few	TRBV4-2	19	CASSQGNLGQGLLNEKLFF	TGTGCCAGCAGCCAAGGAAATTTGGGACAGGGATTGCTTAATGAAAAACTGTTTTTT
NA	TRBJ1-1	once	TRBV3-1/TRBV3-2	14	CASSQAQGNTEAFF	TGTGCCAGCAGCCAAGCACAGGGGAACACTGAAGCTTTCTTT
NA	TRBJ1-2	NA	TRBV24-1	12	CATSVAGYGYTF	TGTGCCACCAGTGTGGCAGGCTATGGCTACACCTTC
NA	TRBJ2-7	NA	TRBV4-1	14	CASSQDHQGYEQYF	TGCGCCAGCAGCCAAGATCACCAGGGCTACGAGCAGTACTTC
TRBD1	TRBJ2-5	NA	TRBV19	14	CASSPRDSQETQYF	TGTGCCAGTAGCCCCCGGGACAGCCAAGAGACCCAGTACTTC
TRBD1	TRBJ1-1	NA	TRBV18	15	CASSRGQTPNTEAFF	TGTGCCAGCTCAAGGGGACAGACCCCTAACACTGAAGCTTTCTTT
TRBD1	TRBJ1-5	NA	TRBV6-2/TRBV6-3	15	CASSLGTGGFQPQHF	TGTGCCAGCAGCCTCGGCACAGGGGGCTTTCAGCCCCAGCATTTT
NA	TRBJ2-2	NA	TRBV19	16	CASSISEGPLAGELFF	TGTGCCAGTAGTATTAGTGAGGGCCCCTTGGCCGGGGAGCTGTTTTTT
TRBD2	TRBJ2-3	NA	TRBV18	16	CASSPPGLAGVDTQYF	TGTGCCAGCTCTCCACCGGGACTAGCGGGAGTAGATACGCAGTATTTT
TRBD2	TRBJ2-1	once	TRBV5-1	16	CASSPPTSGSVNEQFF	TGCGCCAGCAGCCCACCGACTAGCGGGAGTGTCAATGAGCAGTTCTTC